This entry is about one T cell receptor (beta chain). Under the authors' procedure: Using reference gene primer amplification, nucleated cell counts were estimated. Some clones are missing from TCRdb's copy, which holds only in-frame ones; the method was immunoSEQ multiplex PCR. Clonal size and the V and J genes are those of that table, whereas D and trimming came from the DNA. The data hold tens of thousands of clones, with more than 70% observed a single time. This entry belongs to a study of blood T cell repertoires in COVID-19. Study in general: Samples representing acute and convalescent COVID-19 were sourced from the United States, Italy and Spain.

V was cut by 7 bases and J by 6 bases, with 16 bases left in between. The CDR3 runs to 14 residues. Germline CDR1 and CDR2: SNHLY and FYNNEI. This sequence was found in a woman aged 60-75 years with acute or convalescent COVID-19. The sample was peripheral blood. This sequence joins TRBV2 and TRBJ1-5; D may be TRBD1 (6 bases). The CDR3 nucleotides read TGTGCCAGCACCCGGTTCAGGGGAAGTCAGCCCCAGCATTTT. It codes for CASTRFRGSQPQHF. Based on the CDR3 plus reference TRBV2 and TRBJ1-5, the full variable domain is EPEVTQTPSHQVTQMGQEVILRCVPISNHLYFYWYRQILGQKVEFLVSFYNNEISEKSEIFDDQFSVERPDGSNFTLKIRSTKLEDSAMYFCASTRFRGSQPQHFGDGTRLSIL.